The 14 T cell receptor beta chains in this list originate from one sample, sequenced in a study of regulatory T cells in long-lasting Graves disease. Time point given: newly diagnosed GD, antithyroid drugs for less than 3 months. After RNA was extracted from PBMCs, the TCR library was made from it. Libraries of TCR beta came from iRepertoire HTBI primers plus Arm-PCR of CDR3 regions. TCRdb reprocessed the multiplex PCR reads via MiXCR and lists one record per CDR3 protein. In the table there are roughly 530,000 distinct CDR3 sequences, 15% to 20% of which are singletons. These same data were also listed under a study on T cells in Graves' hyperthyroidism and ophthalmopathy.

Here the sequenced sample was peripheral blood mononuclear cells (PBMCs), taken at new diagnosis, from a patient treated with antithyroid drugs. Receptor source: a woman aged 35-65 years with Graves disease.

This clonotype was detected many times. The CDR3 bases are TGTGCCAGCAGTTTTGGGCAGGGAGGCTCTGAAGCTTTCTTT. Amino acids: CASSFGQGGSEAFF. The chain couples TRBV12-3 or TRBV12-4 to TRBJ1-1; maybe TRBD1 (5 bases). The CDR3 is made up of 14 amino acids. The V end was cut by 3 bases, the J end by 6 bases, with 14 bases between.

The chain has TRBV7-9 and TRBJ1-2, with 7 bases identical to TRBD1. The V gene end was trimmed by 5 bases and the J gene end by 1 base; junction bases not matched to a gene: 7. The CDR3 is 15 residues long. Germline CDR1 SEHNR, CDR2 FQNEAQ (reference sequence). The CDR3 bases are TGTGCCAGCAGCCCTACATGGGACAGTAACTATGGCTACACCTTC. Translated, it gives CASSPTWDSNYGYTF.

There are a few counts of this clonotype. The rearrangement uses TRBV25-1 and TRBJ1-1, with TRBD1 matching 12 bases. Germline V CDR1 and CDR2: MGHDK, SYGVNS. The ends lost 6 bases at V and 4 bases at J; junction bases unmatched: 15. This CDR3 comprises 18 residues. The CDR3 DNA reads as TGTGCCAGCAGCGGCCGGGACAGGGGGCGGTCGGTTGGCACTGAAGCTTTCTTT. It codes for CASSGRDRGRSVGTEAFF.

This clonotype was detected ten times or more. The V call is TRBV27, the J call TRBJ1-1; TRBD1 matches 11 bases. V gave up 7 bases and J gave up 1 base; unmatched junction bases: 5. Germline CDR1 is MNHEY and CDR2 is SMNVEV (reference sequence). The CDR3 consists of 15 residues. The CDR3: CASTGTGGWNTEAFF. CDR3 nucleotides: TGTGCCAGCACCGGGACAGGGGGATGGAACACTGAAGCTTTCTTT.

This clonotype was detected ten times or more. The chain uses TRBV11-2 and TRBJ1-1; maybe TRBD1 (5 bases). CDR3 length equals 12 residues. The V gene lost 1 base and the J gene lost 12 bases, with 12 bases spanning the gap. Germline V gene lookup returns CDR1 SGHAT and CDR2 FQNNGV. The CDR3 DNA is TGTGCCAGCAGCTTAGGCGGGGCCGAGTCTTTCTTT. Its translation: CASSLGGAESFF.

This clonotype was observed many times. CDR3 nucleotide sequence: TGTGCCAGCTCCCGGGACAAGGGTTGGGAGAACACTGAAGCTTTCTTT. It yields the protein CASSRDKGWENTEAFF. The V call is TRBV2, the J call TRBJ1-1; D possibly corresponds to TRBD1 (6 bases). The CDR3 is 16 amino acids. V was shortened by 8 bases and J by 1 base, with 20 bases between the two germline ends. Per the germline V gene, CDR1 is SNHLY and CDR2 is FYNNEI.

This clonotype occurred many times. The gene calls are TRBV9 and TRBJ2-3, with 14 positions matching TRBD2. The ends lost 2 bases at V and 4 bases at J; junction bases unmatched: 3. This CDR3 region has 16 residues. Germline CDR1 SGDLS, CDR2 YYNGEE. This CDR3 is CASSVPTSGGADTQYF. In nucleotides, the CDR3 is TGTGCCAGCAGCGTCCCGACTAGCGGGGGGGCAGATACGCAGTATTTT.

This clonotype was observed many times. The chain combines TRBV7-9 with TRBJ1-1; D possibly corresponds to TRBD1 (6 bases). Germline CDR1 is SEHNR and CDR2 is FQNEAQ (reference sequence). V lost 5 bases to trimming and J lost 2 bases, with 15 bases between them. The CDR3 covers 15 residues. Here the CDR3 reads CASSVAGADNTEAFF. The CDR3 nucleotides read TGTGCCAGCAGCGTGGCGGGGGCCGACAACACTGAAGCTTTCTTT.

This clonotype was observed a few times. The rearrangement links TRBV18 to TRBJ1-3, with D possibly being TRBD1 (5 bases). The CDR3 covers 16 residues. Germline V lookup: CDR1 KGHSH, CDR2 LQKENI. V was pared by 2 bases and J by 4 bases, with 15 bases between. Here the CDR3 DNA reads TGTGCCAGCTCACCATTGGACGGGGCCTTGGGAAACACCATATATTTT. Translated: CASSPLDGALGNTIYF.

The sample holds many counts of this clonotype. The chain has TRBV19 and TRBJ1-5; the D gene is possibly TRBD1 (6 bases). V dropped 10 bases and J dropped 0 bases, with 13 bases sitting between them. Per the germline V gene, CDR1 is LNHDA and CDR2 is SQIVND (reference sequence). This CDR3 spans 14 amino acids. CDR3 region: CATRQAYSNQPQHF. In DNA, the CDR3 is TGTGCCACCCGACAGGCTTATAGCAATCAGCCCCAGCATTTT.

The rearrangement joins TRBV12-3 or TRBV12-4 to TRBJ1-4; the match to TRBD1 covers 9 bases. The CDR3 runs 14 residues. V lost 6 bases, J lost 6 bases, and 5 bases stayed unmatched. CDR3 residues: CASSLQGAYEKLFF. As DNA, the CDR3 is TGTGCCAGCAGCCTACAGGGGGCGTATGAAAAACTGTTTTTT.

The sample holds many counts of this clonotype. The V and J genes are TRBV28 and TRBJ2-7; tentative D call: TRBD1 (7 bases). The CDR3 runs to 15 residues. Germline values: CDR1 MDHEN, CDR2 SYDVKM. The V end lost 8 bases, the J end lost 4 bases, and 21 bases lay between the germline ends. The CDR3 coding sequence is TGTGCCAGCTCACCAGGGGGGAGGACCAATTACGAGCAGTACTTC. Translating it yields CASSPGGRTNYEQYF.

As to this clonotype: One junction end does not reproduce the germline sequence, and a read error may be involved. The rearrangement joins TRBV30 to TRBJ2-7; possibly TRBD2 for D (6 bases). This CDR3 is 16 amino acids long. Looked up from germline, CDR1 is GTSNPN and CDR2 is SVGIG (reference sequence). The CDR3 DNA follows: TGTGCCCGGAGGGATTCAGGAGGCCTCGGGGGTTACGAGCAGTACTTC. Translation gives CARRDSGGLGGYEQYF.

Only one count was recorded for this clonotype. V is TRBV19 and J is TRBJ1-5; a weak D match, TRBD1 (6 bases). V was cut by 0 bases and J by 6 bases, with 15 bases left in between. Germline assignment: CDR1 LNHDA and CDR2 SQIVND (reference sequence). The CDR3 has 16 residues. As DNA, the CDR3 is TGTGCCAGTAGTATAGATCTCGGGGGCGCAGGTCAGCCCCAGCATTTT. As protein: CASSIDLGGAGQPQHF.